The T cell receptor (beta chain) described here comes from a study of blood T cell repertoires in COVID-19. This table comes from immunoSEQ multiplex PCR, and its TCRdb copy is limited to in-frame clones, with some not included. The profile covers under 250,000 clones, with over 75% appearing a single time and about 4% taken by the ten largest. This study enrolled people aged 18 to 89 from about two dozen US geographic areas. Between the trimmed V and J ends, which lost 6 bases and 1 base, there was a span of 13 bases. The CDR3 has 15 amino acids. Germline V gene lookup returns CDR1 SGHKS and CDR2 YYEKEE (reference sequence).

J is TRBJ1-4 and V is TRBV5-5, with a weak D call TRBD1 (6 bases). Sequencing was performed on PBMCs or T cells enriched from blood (not recorded which). The source is a woman younger than 45 who had been exposed to COVID-19. The CDR3 loop reads CASTEQTGTNEKLFF. The CDR3 DNA is TGTGCCAGCACCGAGCAGACAGGAACTAATGAAAAACTGTTTTTT.